Included here is one T cell receptor (beta chain) sequence, with context. Antigen unknown. Other DNA sequences in this sample translate to the same CDR3. This sample was taken from a study of radiation and T cells in renal cell carcinoma. General observations from the study: Baseline intratumoral clonotype presence is unknown without pretreatment biopsies.

Sequencing used immunoSEQ multiplex PCR; TCRdb keeps in-frame clones, though not all of them. The table includes approximately 120,000 clones, about four fifths detected once. Trimming left V 1 base short and J 2 bases short, with 0 bases between. The germline V gene encodes CDR1 SGHRS and CDR2 YFSETQ. The CDR3 is 11 residues long. Time point defined: blood 2 weeks post-SBRT. Sample treatment: 15 Gy SBRT to primary tumor, nephrectomy 4 weeks later. Serial blood draws occurred at baseline and 2 and 4 weeks post-SBRT. The V and J genes are TRBV5-1 and TRBJ2-5, with no clear D. The sample in question was blood, obtained from a patient whose treatment included radiotherapy and nephrectomy. The source of this sequence is a man aged 45-65 years with renal cell carcinoma. CDR3 sequence: CASSLQETQYF. In DNA form, the CDR3 reads TGCGCCAGCAGCTTGCAAGAGACCCAGTACTTC.